The 8 T cell receptor beta chains in this list originate from one sample, sequenced in a study of T-cell reconstitution after alpha-beta-depleted transplantation in children. Using unique molecular identifiers, the investigators prepared the TCRbeta library. TCRdb redid the calling of the PCR reads with MiXCR, one entry per CDR3 protein. The sample has fewer than 550,000 distinct CDR3 sequences, 11% seen once. Material: PBMCs, mostly from graft donor cells, obtained 180 days after TCRalphabeta/CD19-depleted stem cell transplant. The receptor set was obtained from a female patient aged 2-15 years who had a stem cell transplant for aplastic anemia, so the T cells may come from the graft donor.

In its sample, this clonotype was seen many times. The chain recombines TRBV20-1 with TRBJ2-7; D could derive from TRBD1 or TRBD2 (5 bases each). V was trimmed by 0 bases and J by 2 bases, leaving 11 bases between them. The CDR3 is made up of 14 amino acids. The germline gives CDR1 DFQATT, CDR2 SNEGSKA (reference sequence). The CDR3 DNA reads TGCAGTGCTAGAGATCGAGGGGATCCCTACGAGCAGTACTTC. It yields the protein CSARDRGDPYEQYF.

The chain combines TRBV7-2 with TRBJ2-1, with D maybe TRBD2 (5 bases). Trimming pared 4 bases from V and 12 bases from J, leaving 19 bases between. The CDR3 runs to 14 residues. Germline V gives CDR1 SGHTA, CDR2 FQGNSA. The chain's CDR3 is CASSSKPDYAGQFF. DNA of the CDR3: TGTGCCAGCAGCTCCAAACCCGACTACGCGGGGCAGTTCTTC.

This clonotype was seen once. This chain joins TRBV5-1 and TRBJ2-7, with D unclear. The CDR3 totals 14 residues. CDR1 SGHRS and CDR2 YFSETQ come from the germline V gene. Trimming cost V 0 bases and J 3 bases, with 10 bases left between them. The CDR3 loop is CASSLASLGYEQYF. CDR3 nucleotides: TGCGCCAGCAGCTTGGCCAGTTTGGGCTACGAGCAGTACTTC.

This chain links TRBV7-7 with TRBJ2-1; 7 bases are a match to TRBD1. Trimming removed 4 bases from V and 6 bases from J; junction bases left unmatched: 3. There are 13 residues in the CDR3. CDR1 and CDR2 (germline): SSHAT, FNYEAQ (reference sequence). The CDR3 DNA is TGTGCCAGCAGCTACGGACAGGCCAATGAGCAGTTCTTC. Amino acids: CASSYGQANEQFF.

This chain uses TRBV7-6 with TRBJ2-7, with D uncertain. The CDR3 contains 15 residues. Trimming removed 4 bases from V and 10 bases from J, with 23 bases in between. The germline gives CDR1 SGHVS, CDR2 FNYEAQ. This CDR3 reads CASSSTRNPISGQYF. For the CDR3, the DNA is TGTGCCAGCAGCTCCACGCGAAACCCGATTTCCGGACAGTACTTC.

This clonotype was recorded at least ten times. The chain couples TRBV20-1 to TRBJ2-7; 13 bases map to TRBD2. The CDR3 runs 15 residues. After removal of 0 bases from V and 4 bases from J, the junction contained 3 bases not matched to a gene. Germline CDR1 and CDR2: DFQATT and SNEGSKA (reference sequence). Here the CDR3 DNA reads TGCAGTGCTAGAGATGGGACTAGCGGGGTTTACGAGCAGTACGTC. Amino acids: CSARDGTSGVYEQYV.

The chain is built from TRBV7-9 and TRBJ2-7; 7 bases are a match to TRBD1. Germline assignment: CDR1 SEHNR and CDR2 FQNEAQ (reference sequence). CDR3 length: 16 residues. With 4 bases clipped from V and 3 bases from J, the junction kept 12 bases outside the gene matches. CDR3 protein: CASSSPAPDRVYEQYF. CDR3 in DNA: TGTGCCAGCAGCTCCCCAGCCCCCGACAGGGTCTACGAGCAGTACTTC.

As for this clonotype: Mismatch with germline at one junction end may stem from a read error. The CDR3 DNA reads as TGTGCCAGCAAAAGGGGGAACACCGGGGTGCTGTTTTTT. It encodes CASKRGNTGVLFF. The chain links TRBV28 to TRBJ2-2, with a weak D call TRBD1 (6 bases). Germline V gene data show CDR1 as MDHEN and CDR2 as SYDVKM. This CDR3 has 13 residues.